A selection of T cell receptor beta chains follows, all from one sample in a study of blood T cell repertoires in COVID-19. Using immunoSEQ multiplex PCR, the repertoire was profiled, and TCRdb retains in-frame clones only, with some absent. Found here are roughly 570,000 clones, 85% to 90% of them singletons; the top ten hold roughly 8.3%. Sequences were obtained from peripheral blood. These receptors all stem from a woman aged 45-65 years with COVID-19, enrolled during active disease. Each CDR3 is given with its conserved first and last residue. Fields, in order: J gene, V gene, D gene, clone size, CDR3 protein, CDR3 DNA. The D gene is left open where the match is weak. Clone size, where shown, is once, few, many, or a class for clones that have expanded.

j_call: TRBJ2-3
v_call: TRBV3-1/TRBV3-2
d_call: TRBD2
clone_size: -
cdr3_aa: CASSQDLLSGGDNTDTQYF
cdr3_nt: TGTGCCAGCAGCCAAGATCTTCTTAGCGGGGGGGATAACACAGATACGCAGTATTTT

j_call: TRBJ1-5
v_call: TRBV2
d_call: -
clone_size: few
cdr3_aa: CASMRELYQPQHF
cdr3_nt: TGTGCCAGCATGCGGGAGCTATACCAGCCCCAGCATTTT

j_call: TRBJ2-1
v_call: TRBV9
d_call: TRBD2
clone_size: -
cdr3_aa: CASSGSSGGAYEQFF
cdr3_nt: TGTGCCAGCAGCGGATCTAGCGGGGGGGCCTATGAGCAGTTCTTC

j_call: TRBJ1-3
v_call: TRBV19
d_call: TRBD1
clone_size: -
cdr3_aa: CATATGATGNTIYF
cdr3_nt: TGTGCCACCGCAACAGGGGCAACTGGAAACACCATATATTTT

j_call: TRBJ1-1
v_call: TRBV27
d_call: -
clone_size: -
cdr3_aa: CASSLYRNTEAFF
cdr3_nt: TGTGCCAGCAGTTTGTACAGGAACACTGAAGCTTTCTTT

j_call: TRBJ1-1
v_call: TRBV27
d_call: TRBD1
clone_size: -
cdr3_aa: CASSRRGTGDTEAFF
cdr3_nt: TGTGCCAGCAGTCGGAGGGGGACAGGGGACACTGAAGCTTTCTTT

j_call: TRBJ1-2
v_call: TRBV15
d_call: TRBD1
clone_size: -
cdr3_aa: CATSRDRAYGYTF
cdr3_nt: TGTGCCACCAGCAGGGACAGGGCCTATGGCTACACCTTC

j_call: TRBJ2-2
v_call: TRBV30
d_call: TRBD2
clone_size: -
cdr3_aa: CAWSATRETGELFF
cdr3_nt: TGTGCCTGGAGTGCCACGCGGGAGACCGGGGAGCTGTTTTTT

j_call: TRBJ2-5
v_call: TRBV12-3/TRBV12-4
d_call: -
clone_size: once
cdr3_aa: CASSLGPQGTQYF
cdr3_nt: TGTGCCAGCAGTTTGGGCCCCCAGGGGACCCAGTACTTC

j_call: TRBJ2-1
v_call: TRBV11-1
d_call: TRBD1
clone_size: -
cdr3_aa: CASSLVNRGTYEQFF
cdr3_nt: TGTGCCAGCAGCTTGGTGAACAGGGGGACGTATGAGCAGTTCTTC

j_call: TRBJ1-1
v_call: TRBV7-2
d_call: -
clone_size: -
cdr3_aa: CASSRSIGDTEAFF
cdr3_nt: TGTGCCAGCAGCAGATCCATCGGGGACACTGAAGCTTTCTTT

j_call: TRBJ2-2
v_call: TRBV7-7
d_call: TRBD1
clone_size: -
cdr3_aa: CASSFTGDTGELFF
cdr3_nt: TGTGCCAGCAGCTTTACAGGGGACACCGGGGAGCTGTTTTTT

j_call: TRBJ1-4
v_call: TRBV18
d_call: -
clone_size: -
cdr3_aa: CASSPPDRFEKLFF
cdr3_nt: TGTGCCAGCTCACCCCCCGACAGGTTTGAAAAACTGTTTTTT

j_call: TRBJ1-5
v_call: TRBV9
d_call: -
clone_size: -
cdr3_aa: CASSRGVGGNQPQHF
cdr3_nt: TGTGCCAGCAGTCGGGGGGTCGGCGGCAATCAGCCCCAGCATTTT

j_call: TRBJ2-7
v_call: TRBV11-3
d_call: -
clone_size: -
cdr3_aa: CASSPAAGNEQYF
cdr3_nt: TGTGCCAGCAGCCCGGCGGCAGGGAACGAGCAGTACTTC

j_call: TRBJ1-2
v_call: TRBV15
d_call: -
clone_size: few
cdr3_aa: CATSRAPEATTF
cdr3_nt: TGTGCCACCAGCAGAGCCCCGGAGGCTACGACCTTC

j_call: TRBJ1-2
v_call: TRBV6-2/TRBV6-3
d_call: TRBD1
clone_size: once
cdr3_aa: CASSYSGQINYGYTF
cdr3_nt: TGTGCCAGCAGTTACTCGGGACAGATTAACTATGGCTACACCTTC

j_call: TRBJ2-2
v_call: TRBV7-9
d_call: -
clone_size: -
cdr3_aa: CASSLSGSAGELFF
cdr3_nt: TGTGCCAGCAGCTTATCGGGATCGGCCGGGGAGCTGTTTTTT

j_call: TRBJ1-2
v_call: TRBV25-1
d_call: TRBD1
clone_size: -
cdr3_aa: CASSDQTGGNGYTF
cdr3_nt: TGTGCCAGCAGTGACCAGACAGGGGGTAATGGCTACACCTTC

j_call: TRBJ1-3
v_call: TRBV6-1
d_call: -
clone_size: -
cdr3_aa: CASSEAGPSGNTIYF
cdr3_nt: TGTGCCAGCAGTGAAGCGGGGCCCTCTGGAAACACCATATATTTT

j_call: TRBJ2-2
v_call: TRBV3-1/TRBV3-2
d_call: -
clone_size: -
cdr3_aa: CASSQVAGDTGELFF
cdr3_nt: TGTGCCAGCAGCCAAGTTGCCGGGGACACCGGGGAGCTGTTTTTT

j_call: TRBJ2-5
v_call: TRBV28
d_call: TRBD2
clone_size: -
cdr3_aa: CASSSPLAGGGETQYF
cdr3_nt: TGTGCCAGCAGTTCGCCACTAGCGGGGGGAGGGGAGACCCAGTACTTC

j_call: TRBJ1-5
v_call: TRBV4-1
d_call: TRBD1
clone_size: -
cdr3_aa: CASSQGRGHSNQPQHF
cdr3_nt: TGCGCCAGCAGCCAAGGCAGGGGGCATAGCAATCAGCCCCAGCATTTT

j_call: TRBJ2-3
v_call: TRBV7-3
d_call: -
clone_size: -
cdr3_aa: CASSLGGLSTDTQYF
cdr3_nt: TGTGCCAGCAGCTTAGGGGGCCTCAGCACAGATACGCAGTATTTT

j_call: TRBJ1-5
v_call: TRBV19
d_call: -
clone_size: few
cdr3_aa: CASSLWGQSNQPQHF
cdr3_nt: TGTGCCAGTAGCTTGTGGGGGCAGAGCAATCAGCCCCAGCATTTT

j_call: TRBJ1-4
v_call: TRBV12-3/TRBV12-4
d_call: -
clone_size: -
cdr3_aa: CASSQNEKLFF
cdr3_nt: TGTGCCAGCAGCCAGAATGAAAAACTGTTTTTT

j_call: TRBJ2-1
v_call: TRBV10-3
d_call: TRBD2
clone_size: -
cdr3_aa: CAISGSGGPSPQDSYNEQFF
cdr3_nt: TGTGCCATCAGTGGTAGCGGGGGGCCCTCCCCTCAGGACTCCTACAATGAGCAGTTCTTC

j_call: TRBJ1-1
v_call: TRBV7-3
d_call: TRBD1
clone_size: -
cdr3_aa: CASSLTGDRGTEAFF
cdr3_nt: TGTGCCAGCAGCTTAACAGGGGACAGGGGCACTGAAGCTTTCTTT

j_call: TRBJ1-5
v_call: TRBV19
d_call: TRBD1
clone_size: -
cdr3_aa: CASSRSTGAGSNQPQHF
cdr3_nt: TGTGCCAGTAGTCGATCGACAGGGGCAGGAAGCAATCAGCCCCAGCATTTT

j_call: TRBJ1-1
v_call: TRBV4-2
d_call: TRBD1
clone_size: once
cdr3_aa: CASSQLRGRGAFF
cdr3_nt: TGTGCCAGCAGCCAACTGAGGGGGCGTGGAGCTTTCTTT

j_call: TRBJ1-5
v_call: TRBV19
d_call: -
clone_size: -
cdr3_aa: CASDWAQGAQPQHF
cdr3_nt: TGTGCCAGCGACTGGGCCCAGGGCGCTCAACCCCAGCATTTT

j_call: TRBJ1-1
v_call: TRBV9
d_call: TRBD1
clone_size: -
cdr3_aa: CASSVAPGGAVGTEAFF
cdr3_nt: TGTGCCAGCAGCGTAGCCCCAGGGGGTGCGGTGGGCACTGAAGCTTTCTTT

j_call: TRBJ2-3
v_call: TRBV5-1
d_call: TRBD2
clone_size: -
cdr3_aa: CASSFSSGGSTDTQYF
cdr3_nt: TGCGCCAGCAGCTTTTCTAGCGGGGGCAGCACAGATACGCAGTATTTT

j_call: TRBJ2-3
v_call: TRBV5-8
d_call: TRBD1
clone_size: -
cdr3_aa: CASSFGQGAADTQYF
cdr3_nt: TGTGCCAGCAGCTTCGGACAGGGGGCGGCAGATACGCAGTATTTT

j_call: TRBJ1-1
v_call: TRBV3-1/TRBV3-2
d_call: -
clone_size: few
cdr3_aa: CASSQVSPRGEAFF
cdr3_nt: TGTGCCAGCAGCCAAGTTAGTCCCCGGGGTGAAGCTTTCTTT

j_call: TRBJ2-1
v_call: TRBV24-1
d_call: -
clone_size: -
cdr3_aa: CATSDSSGPLGEQFF
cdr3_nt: TGTGCCACCAGTGATTCCAGCGGTCCTCTTGGAGAGCAGTTCTTC

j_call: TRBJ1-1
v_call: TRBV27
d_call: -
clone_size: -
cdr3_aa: CASSLSNRETEAFF
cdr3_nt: TGTGCCAGCAGTTTATCTAACAGGGAAACTGAAGCTTTCTTT

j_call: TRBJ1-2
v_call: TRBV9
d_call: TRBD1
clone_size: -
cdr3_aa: CASSAGQGDNGYTF
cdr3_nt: TGTGCCAGCAGCGCGGGACAGGGGGACAACGGCTACACCTTC

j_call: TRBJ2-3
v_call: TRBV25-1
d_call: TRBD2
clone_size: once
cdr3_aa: CASSLPSGGTDTQYF
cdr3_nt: TGTGCCAGCAGTCTCCCTAGCGGAGGCACAGATACGCAGTATTTT

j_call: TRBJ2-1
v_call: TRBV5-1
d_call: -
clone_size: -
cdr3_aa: CASSLEGGNLNEQFF
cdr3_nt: TGCGCCAGCAGCTTGGAGGGGGGGAATCTCAATGAGCAGTTCTTC

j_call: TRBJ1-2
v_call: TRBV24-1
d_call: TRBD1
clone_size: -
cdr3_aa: CATSDPGGRGYTF
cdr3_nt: TGTGCCACCAGTGACCCAGGGGGCCGAGGCTACACCTTC

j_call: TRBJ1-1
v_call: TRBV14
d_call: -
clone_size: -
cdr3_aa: CASSPLTQGDTEAFF
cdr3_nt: TGTGCCAGCAGCCCACTAACGCAGGGCGACACTGAAGCTTTCTTT

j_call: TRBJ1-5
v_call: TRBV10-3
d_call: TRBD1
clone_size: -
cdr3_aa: CAISATGGGEGSNQPQHF
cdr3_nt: TGTGCCATCAGCGCTACAGGGGGCGGCGAGGGGAGCAATCAGCCCCAGCATTTT

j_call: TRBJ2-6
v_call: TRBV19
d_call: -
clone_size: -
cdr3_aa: CASSPYGSSGANVLTF
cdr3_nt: TGTGCCAGTAGTCCATACGGTAGCTCTGGGGCCAACGTCCTGACTTTC

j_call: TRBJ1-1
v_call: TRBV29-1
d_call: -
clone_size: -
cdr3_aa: CSVGGGNTEAFF
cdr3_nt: TGCAGCGTTGGAGGTGGGAACACTGAAGCTTTCTTT

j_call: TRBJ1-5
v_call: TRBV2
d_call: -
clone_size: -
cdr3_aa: CASRGGGSEPQHF
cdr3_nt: TGTGCCAGCAGGGGAGGGGGGAGTGAGCCCCAGCATTTT